These 17 T cell receptor beta chains share one sample of origin, sequenced in a study of blood T cell repertoires in COVID-19. Produced via immunoSEQ multiplex PCR; TCRdb's table is partial and in-frame only. The sample includes approximately 400,000 clones, approximately 89% seen only once; the top ten take 10% to 15%. Sequencing was carried out using peripheral blood. These receptor sequences come from a woman in her 50s with COVID-19, enrolled during active disease.

The table lists this clone with a count of one. In DNA, the CDR3 is TGCGCCAGCAGCTTAATGAGTTCTGGACAGGGTAATTCACCCCTCCACTTT. This codes for CASSLMSSGQGNSPLHF. The chain couples TRBV5-1 to TRBJ1-6; 8 bases map to TRBD1. Germline V lookup: CDR1 SGHRS, CDR2 YFSETQ. The CDR3 runs to 17 residues. The ends lost 2 bases at V and 6 bases at J; junction bases unmatched: 10. Together with reference TRBV5-1 and TRBJ1-6, the CDR3 gives the full variable domain: KAGVTQTPRYLIKTRGQQVTLSCSPISGHRSVSWYQQTPGQGLQFLFEYFSETQRNKGNFPGRFSGRQFSNSRSEMNVSTLELGDSALYLCASSLMSSGQGNSPLHFGNGTRLTVT.

CDR3 amino acids: CAWTQRRANPRDTEAFF. DNA of the CDR3: TGTGCCTGGACCCAAAGGAGGGCAAACCCAAGGGACACTGAAGCTTTCTTT. The genes are TRBV30 and TRBJ1-1, with D uncertain. Trimming left V 4 bases short and J 3 bases short, with 24 bases between. Germline V lookup: CDR1 GTSNPN, CDR2 SVGIG (reference sequence). This CDR3 has 17 amino acids.

The chain is built from TRBV3-1 (or the pseudogene TRBV3-2) and TRBJ2-3; TRBD2 aligns across 7 bases. Germline assignment: CDR1 LGHDT and CDR2 YNNKEL (reference sequence). The CDR3 extends over 12 amino acids. Trimming took 4 bases from V and 12 from J; bases not matched to a gene: 7. This chain's CDR3 is CASSPPGGIQYF. CDR3 bases: TGTGCCAGCAGCCCGCCGGGAGGAATTCAGTATTTT.

V gene TRBV5-1 combines with J gene TRBJ2-1; 11 bases fit TRBD2. Germline V gene data show CDR1 as SGHRS and CDR2 as YFSETQ. Unmatched junction bases numbered 9, after V lost 1 base and J lost 3 bases. The CDR3 loop spans 18 amino acids. CDR3 sequence: CASSLTLAGGTLYNEQFF. CDR3 in DNA: TGCGCCAGCAGCTTGACGCTAGCGGGGGGCACCCTCTACAATGAGCAGTTCTTC. Complete variable domain (other parts from reference TRBV5-1 and TRBJ2-1): KAGVTQTPRYLIKTRGQQVTLSCSPISGHRSVSWYQQTPGQGLQFLFEYFSETQRNKGNFPGRFSGRQFSNSRSEMNVSTLELGDSALYLCASSLTLAGGTLYNEQFFGPGTRLTVL.

V gene TRBV14 combines with J gene TRBJ1-1, with D perhaps matching TRBD1 (5 bases). Deletions cut 0 bases from V and 0 bases from J, with 8 bases between. Germline V gene sequence: CDR1 SGHDN, CDR2 FVKESK. This CDR3 region has 15 residues. In DNA, the CDR3 is TGTGCCAGCAGCCAAGAACAGGCTCTGAACACTGAAGCTTTCTTT. This sequence encodes CASSQEQALNTEAFF. Looking up the rest from reference TRBV14 and TRBJ1-1 gives the full variable domain: EAGVTQFPSHSVIEKGQTVTLRCDPISGHDNLYWYRRVMGKEIKFLLHFVKESKQDESGMPNNRFLAERTGGTYSTLKVQPAELEDSGVYFCASSQEQALNTEAFFGQGTRLTVV.

The chain carries TRBV11-2 and TRBJ2-1, with 11 bases identical to TRBD1. Looked up from germline, CDR1 is SGHAT and CDR2 is FQNNGV. The trim removed 5 bases at V and 10 bases at J, leaving 1 base unmatched. The CDR3 totals 12 residues. The CDR3 sequence is CASSRDRGEQFF. In nucleotides, the CDR3 is TGTGCCAGCAGCCGGGACAGGGGGGAGCAGTTCTTC.

The genes are TRBV7-2 and TRBJ2-1; D is unclear. The V and J ends lost 6 bases and 9 bases respectively, with 15 bases between them. Germline V CDR1 and CDR2: SGHTA, FQGNSA. The CDR3 loop spans 13 amino acids. In DNA form, the CDR3 reads TGTGCCAGCAGGTCTCCCCTCAACGGTGAGCAGTTCTTC. Protein product: CASRSPLNGEQFF.

This chain connects TRBV6-2 or TRBV6-3 to TRBJ2-3; 10 bases map to TRBD2. CDR1 and CDR2 (germline): MNHEY, SVGEGT. V lost 0 bases, J lost 2 bases, and 8 bases stayed unmatched. This CDR3 comprises 18 residues. CDR3 DNA: TGTGCCAGCAGTTACTCGATAGGGACTAGCGACCCCACAGATACGCAGTATTTT. Translated: CASSYSIGTSDPTDTQYF.

The chain links TRBV2 to TRBJ2-1, with TRBD2 matching 14 bases. V trimming: 6 bases; J trimming: 7 bases; junction bases outside the gene matches: 5. Germline assignment: CDR1 SNHLY and CDR2 FYNNEI. This CDR3 spans 15 amino acids. The CDR3 loop is CASRLTSGGDNEQFF. CDR3 bases: TGTGCCAGCAGACTGACTAGCGGGGGGGATAATGAGCAGTTCTTC.

This clone was detected once. V and J are TRBV7-2 and TRBJ1-2; D is perhaps TRBD1 (5 bases). The CDR3 length is 15 residues. Per the germline V gene, CDR1 is SGHTA and CDR2 is FQGNSA. Deletions cut 4 bases from V and 5 bases from J, with 17 bases between. In nucleotides, the CDR3 is TGTGCCAGCAGCTCGCAGGGCTGGGGAGGGTATGGCTACACCTTC. Translated, it gives CASSSQGWGGYGYTF.

The gene calls are TRBV30 and TRBJ1-1; no clear D. CDR3 length: 19 residues. Germline V gene sequence: CDR1 GTSNPN, CDR2 SVGIG (reference sequence). Trimming removed 2 bases at V and 0 bases at J, with 25 bases between. CDR3 residues: CAWSWYIGLHGDMNTEAFF. The CDR3 region has the DNA TGTGCCTGGAGTTGGTATATAGGGCTCCACGGGGATATGAACACTGAAGCTTTCTTT.

The V gene is TRBV19, the J gene TRBJ2-3, with 10 nucleotides matching TRBD2. The germline V gene has CDR1 LNHDA and CDR2 SQIVND (reference sequence). This CDR3 is 17 amino acids long. V shed 1 base, J shed 1 base, and the junction held 5 bases outside the gene matches. In DNA, the CDR3 is TGTGCCAGTAGTATAGGAAAAACTAGCGGGGGCACAGATACGCAGTATTTT. It specifies CASSIGKTSGGTDTQYF.

The chain has TRBV28 and TRBJ2-7; 8 bases map to TRBD1. Trimming cost V 11 bases and J 0 bases; bases outside gene matches: 9. This CDR3 comprises 14 residues. The germline V gene encodes CDR1 MDHEN and CDR2 SYDVKM. CDR3 sequence: CAATTGGASYEQYF. The CDR3 region has the DNA TGTGCCGCCACAACAGGGGGAGCCTCCTACGAGCAGTACTTC.

CDR3 sequence (DNA): TGTGCCAGTGAACCCGGGACTAGAGATACGCAGTATTTT. Protein: CASEPGTRDTQYF. This sequence joins TRBV19 and TRBJ2-3, with TRBD2 matching 8 bases. CDR3 length: 13 residues. V was pared by 8 bases and J by 5 bases, with 6 bases of the junction left unmatched. Germline V gene sequence: CDR1 LNHDA, CDR2 SQIVND (reference sequence).

This sequence joins TRBV19 and TRBJ2-7, with 8 positions matching TRBD1. Germline assignment: CDR1 LNHDA and CDR2 SQIVND (reference sequence). This CDR3 has 14 residues. With 3 bases clipped from V and 7 bases from J, the junction kept 8 bases outside the gene matches. The CDR3 region is CASSIGTGSSEQYF. The CDR3 DNA reads TGTGCCAGTAGTATCGGGACAGGATCGAGTGAGCAGTACTTC. Filled out from reference TRBV19 and TRBJ2-7, the complete variable domain reads DGGITQSPKYLFRKEGQNVTLSCEQNLNHDAMYWYRQDPGQGLRLIYYSQIVNDFQKGDIAEGYSVSREKKESFPLTVTSAQKNPTAFYLCASSIGTGSSEQYFGPGTRLTVT.

This clone was counted once. The chain carries TRBV10-2 and TRBJ1-5; maybe TRBD1 (5 bases). The V end was cut by 2 bases, the J end by 0 bases, with 20 bases between. The CDR3 is 19 amino acids. Germline V gene sequence: CDR1 WSHSY, CDR2 SAAADI. The CDR3 loop reads CASSEPIRGYSYSNQPQHF. The CDR3 nucleotides read TGCGCCAGCAGTGAGCCCATTCGGGGGTACTCATATAGCAATCAGCCCCAGCATTTT.

The chain links TRBV4-1 to TRBJ1-2; tentative D call: TRBD1 (5 bases). Germline CDR1 MGHRA, CDR2 YSYEKL. V was trimmed by 0 bases and J by 6 bases, leaving 20 bases between them. CDR3 length equals 17 residues. This CDR3 reads CASSQDLRAGGVNGYTF. The CDR3 nucleotides are TGCGCCAGCAGCCAAGACCTGAGGGCGGGGGGAGTAAATGGCTACACCTTC.